Shown below are 22 T cell receptor beta chains from a single sample sequenced in a study of cytomegalovirus exposure and HLA in healthy donors. PCR involved 60 Vbeta and 13 Jbeta primers. The assay was immunoSEQ multiplex PCR, and TCRdb's table has in-frame clones only and misses some. The sample holds around 190,000 clones; about 88% are singletons and the top ten take 0.31%. Sample: PBMCs. Every receptor here comes from a woman in her 30s in good health and CMV-seronegative.

There are a few counts of this clone. In DNA form, the CDR3 reads TGTGCCAGCAGCTCTCGACAGGGGCGTTCGGAGACCCAGTACTTC. This sequence encodes CASSSRQGRSETQYF. The chain carries TRBV25-1 and TRBJ2-5; 8 bases match TRBD1. The CDR3 runs to 15 residues. Germline lookup yields CDR1 MGHDK and CDR2 SYGVNS. V lost 6 bases and J lost 5; bases outside the gene matches: 11.

This clone was found a few times. The gene calls are TRBV2 and TRBJ1-1; D is perhaps TRBD1 (5 bases). This CDR3 comprises 12 residues. Germline CDR1 reads SNHLY; CDR2 reads FYNNEI. CDR3 loop: CAPRALSPVAFF. The CDR3 DNA reads as TGTGCTCCCAGGGCCCTCTCCCCTGTCGCTTTCTTT.

The rearrangement links TRBV7-3 to TRBJ2-1; D is possibly TRBD2 (6 bases). The germline V gene has CDR1 SGHTA and CDR2 FQGTGA. This CDR3 spans 15 amino acids. V was pared by 4 bases and J by 8 bases, with 18 bases between. The CDR3 DNA follows: TGTGCCAGCAGCTCCACCCATGCGGGGAACCATGAGCAGTTCTTC. Encoded protein: CASSSTHAGNHEQFF.

As DNA, the CDR3 is TGTGCCAGCATGAGAGGGGACACCACTAACTATGGCTACACCTTC. This translates into CASMRGDTTNYGYTF. The rearrangement joins TRBV9 to TRBJ1-2; D is possibly TRBD1 (6 bases). CDR1 and CDR2 (germline): SGDLS, YYNGEE. The CDR3 sequence is 15 residues long. Trimming stripped 6 bases from V and 0 bases from J, with 15 bases between.

The chain carries TRBV2 and TRBJ2-1, with D perhaps TRBD2 (5 bases). The CDR3 runs to 13 residues. Per the germline V gene, CDR1 is SNHLY and CDR2 is FYNNEI. Trimming shortened V by 9 bases and J by 0 bases, and 9 bases separated the two germline ends. The CDR3 bases are TGTGCCAGTAGCGCTATCTCCTACAATGAGCAGTTCTTC. Translated: CASSAISYNEQFF.

This clone was observed a few times. This chain connects TRBV6-1 to TRBJ1-5; 7 bases are shared with TRBD1. Trimming removed 2 bases from V and 2 bases from J; junction bases left unmatched: 3. CDR1 MNHNS and CDR2 SASEGT come from the germline V gene. The CDR3 runs to 15 residues. The CDR3 DNA follows: TGTGCCAGCAGTGAACAGGGGGTTGGCAATCAGCCCCAGCATTTT. Amino acids: CASSEQGVGNQPQHF.

The genes are TRBV19 and TRBJ2-2, with a weak D call TRBD1 (5 bases). Germline V CDR1 and CDR2: LNHDA, SQIVND (reference sequence). V was shortened by 1 base and J by 6 bases, with 12 bases between the two germline ends. The length of the CDR3 is 15 residues. The DNA of the CDR3 is TGTGCCAGTAGTATAGGCGCAGGGTCGGCCGGGGAGCTGTTTTTT. Translation gives CASSIGAGSAGELFF.

This clone has just a few counts. This chain joins TRBV6-1 and TRBJ2-1; D gene unclear. Looked up from germline, CDR1 is MNHNS and CDR2 is SASEGT. The CDR3 covers 13 residues. V dropped 3 bases and J dropped 4 bases, with 7 bases sitting between them. Written as DNA, the CDR3 is TGTGCCAGCAGTGAGATCCAGTACAATGAGCAGTTCTTC. It specifies CASSEIQYNEQFF.

The chain combines TRBV2 with TRBJ1-6; no clear D. The V and J ends lost 3 bases and 8 bases respectively, with 8 bases between them. From germline, CDR1 is SNHLY and CDR2 FYNNEI. This CDR3 comprises 13 residues. The CDR3 nucleotides are TGTGCCAGCAGTGACTCCCGGGATTCACCCCTCCACTTT. This codes for CASSDSRDSPLHF.

The CDR3 is CASSEGQLNTEAFF. CDR3 sequence (DNA): TGCGCCAGCAGTGAAGGACAGTTGAACACTGAAGCTTTCTTT. V gene TRBV10-2 combines with J gene TRBJ1-1; maybe TRBD1 (6 bases). The CDR3 is 14 residues long. Germline-derived CDR1 and CDR2 are WSHSY and SAAADI. The V gene lost 3 bases and the J gene lost 0 bases, with 8 bases spanning the gap.

The rearrangement links TRBV5-1 to TRBJ1-1, with unresolved D. V shed 4 bases and J shed 2 bases, with 24 bases lying between them. The length of the CDR3 is 18 residues. Germline assignment: CDR1 SGHRS and CDR2 YFSETQ. This CDR3 is CASSTPYDLAHENTEAFF. For the CDR3, the DNA is TGCGCCAGCAGCACCCCTTATGACCTAGCCCATGAAAACACTGAAGCTTTCTTT. The variable domain in full, completed from reference TRBV5-1 and TRBJ1-1, reads KAGVTQTPRYLIKTRGQQVTLSCSPISGHRSVSWYQQTPGQGLQFLFEYFSETQRNKGNFPGRFSGRQFSNSRSEMNVSTLELGDSALYLCASSTPYDLAHENTEAFFGQGTRLTVV.

This clone was observed a few times. The CDR3 reads CASSFAGSSYNSPLHF. The CDR3 DNA is TGTGCCAGCAGTTTTGCAGGAAGCTCCTATAATTCACCCCTCCACTTT. The gene calls are TRBV28 and TRBJ1-6; no clear D gene. The length of the CDR3 is 16 residues. V was clipped by 3 bases and J by 0 bases, with 9 bases between them. Germline V lookup: CDR1 MDHEN, CDR2 SYDVKM.

The chain couples TRBV19 to TRBJ2-2; D gene unclear. Trimming removed 4 bases from V and 8 bases from J, with 11 bases in between. The germline V gene encodes CDR1 LNHDA and CDR2 SQIVND (reference sequence). The CDR3 consists of 13 residues. The CDR3 protein is CASSTTPRGELFF. The CDR3 bases are TGTGCCAGTAGTACCACTCCCAGGGGGGAGCTGTTTTTT.

This clone came up once. This chain connects TRBV27 to TRBJ1-2; D remains ambiguous. This CDR3 comprises 15 residues. CDR1 MNHEY and CDR2 SMNVEV come from the germline V gene (reference sequence). V shed 5 bases and J shed 2 bases, with 15 bases lying between them. The CDR3: CASSPSAQVNYGYTF. DNA of the CDR3: TGTGCCAGCAGTCCCTCCGCCCAGGTCAACTATGGCTACACCTTC.

This chain links TRBV2 with TRBJ1-1; D perhaps matches TRBD1 (5 bases). The CDR3 extends over 14 amino acids. V was pared by 4 bases and J by 3 bases, with 12 bases between. Germline V gene data show CDR1 as SNHLY and CDR2 as FYNNEI. The chain's CDR3 is CASSGSDRYTEAFF. The CDR3 coding sequence is TGTGCCAGCAGTGGATCAGACAGATACACTGAAGCTTTCTTT.

The chain recombines TRBV27 with TRBJ1-1; tentatively, D is TRBD1 (6 bases). The CDR3 covers 16 residues. Trimming left V 8 bases short and J 5 bases short, with 24 bases between. CDR1 is MNHEY, CDR2 SMNVEV, per germline (reference sequence). CDR3 in DNA: TGTGCCAGCGGCTTCGGACAGAAAAGCAAGGGAACTGAAGCTTTCTTT. Amino acids: CASGFGQKSKGTEAFF.

This sequence joins TRBV10-1 and TRBJ2-7, with D possibly matching TRBD2 (6 bases). Between the trimmed V and J ends, which lost 0 bases and 6 bases, there was a span of 18 bases. The CDR3 is 16 amino acids. Germline V gene lookup returns CDR1 WNHNN and CDR2 SYGVQD (reference sequence). DNA of the CDR3: TGCGCCAGCAGTGAGTCGGTGGGGACTCAGGAGTCCGAGCAGTACTTC. Protein product: CASSESVGTQESEQYF.

This chain links TRBV6-1 with TRBJ2-7, with D tentatively TRBD2 (5 bases). The CDR3 contains 15 residues. Germline-derived CDR1 and CDR2 are MNHNS and SASEGT. V gave up 0 bases and J gave up 2 bases, with 11 bases separating them. CDR3 bases: TGTGCCAGCAGTGAAGCTTGGACTCCCACCTACGAGCAGTACTTC. As protein: CASSEAWTPTYEQYF.

V and J are TRBV7-9 and TRBJ2-7, with 10 bases fitting TRBD2. V trimming: 5 bases; J trimming: 7 bases; junction bases outside the gene matches: 5. The germline V gene encodes CDR1 SEHNR and CDR2 FQNEAQ (reference sequence). The CDR3 runs to 13 residues. The CDR3 DNA reads TGTGCCAGCAGCCCCAGACTAGCGGGTGAGCAGTACTTC. This codes for CASSPRLAGEQYF. Full variable domain (remainder filled in from reference TRBV7-9 and TRBJ2-7): DTGVSQNPRHKITKRGQNVTFRCDPISEHNRLYWYRQTLGQGPEFLTYFQNEAQLEKSRLLSDRFSAERPKGSFSTLEIQRTEQGDSAMYLCASSPRLAGEQYFGPGTRLTVT.

The V gene is TRBV28, the J gene TRBJ2-1; perhaps TRBD2 as D (5 bases). Germline V CDR1 and CDR2: MDHEN, SYDVKM. The CDR3 totals 17 residues. V lost 1 base to trimming and J lost 2 bases, with 15 bases between them. CDR3 in DNA: TGTGCCAGCAGTTTATTGCTTCGACTACCAGCCTACAATGAGCAGTTCTTC. Its protein product is CASSLLLRLPAYNEQFF.

The rearrangement uses TRBV19 and TRBJ2-3; 11 nucleotides match TRBD1. V shed 7 bases, J shed 1 base, and the junction held 4 bases outside the gene matches. The CDR3 is 15 residues long. Germline CDR1 is LNHDA and CDR2 is SQIVND (reference sequence). CDR3: CASTLDRGRTDTQYF. The CDR3 DNA reads TGTGCCAGTACCCTGGACAGGGGGCGCACAGATACGCAGTATTTT.

The J gene is TRBJ2-1, the V gene TRBV19, with a possible D match to TRBD1 (6 bases). With 1 base removed from V and 10 bases from J, the gap between germline ends came to 8 bases. CDR1 LNHDA and CDR2 SQIVND come from the germline V gene (reference sequence). This CDR3 has 12 amino acids. The CDR3 nucleotides are TGTGCCAGTAGTATAGGGACAGTGGAGCAGTTCTTC. Translation: CASSIGTVEQFF.